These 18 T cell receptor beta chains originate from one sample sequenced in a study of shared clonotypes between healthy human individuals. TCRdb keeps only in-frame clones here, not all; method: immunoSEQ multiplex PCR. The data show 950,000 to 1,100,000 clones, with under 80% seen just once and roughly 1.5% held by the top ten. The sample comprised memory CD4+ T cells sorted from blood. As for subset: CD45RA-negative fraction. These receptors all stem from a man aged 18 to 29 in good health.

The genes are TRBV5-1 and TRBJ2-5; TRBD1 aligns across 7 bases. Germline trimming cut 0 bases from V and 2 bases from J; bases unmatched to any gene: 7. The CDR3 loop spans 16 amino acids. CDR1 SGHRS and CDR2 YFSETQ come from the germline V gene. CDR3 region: CASSLAVAGGQETQYF. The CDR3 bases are TGCGCCAGCAGCTTGGCGGTGGCAGGGGGACAAGAGACCCAGTACTTC.

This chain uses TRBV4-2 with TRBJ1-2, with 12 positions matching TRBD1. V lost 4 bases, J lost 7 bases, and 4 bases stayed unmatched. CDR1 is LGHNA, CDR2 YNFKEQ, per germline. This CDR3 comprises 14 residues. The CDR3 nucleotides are TGTGCCAGCAGCCCGGGACAGGGGGCTTTTGGCTACACCTTC. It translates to CASSPGQGAFGYTF.

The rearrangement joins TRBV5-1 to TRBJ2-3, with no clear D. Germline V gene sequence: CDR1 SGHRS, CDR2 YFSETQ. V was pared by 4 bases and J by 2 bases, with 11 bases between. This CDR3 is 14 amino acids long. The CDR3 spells CASSLGVHTDTQYF. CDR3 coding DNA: TGCGCCAGCAGCCTGGGTGTCCACACAGATACGCAGTATTTT. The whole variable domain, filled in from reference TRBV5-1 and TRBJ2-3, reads KAGVTQTPRYLIKTRGQQVTLSCSPISGHRSVSWYQQTPGQGLQFLFEYFSETQRNKGNFPGRFSGRQFSNSRSEMNVSTLELGDSALYLCASSLGVHTDTQYFGPGTRLTVL.

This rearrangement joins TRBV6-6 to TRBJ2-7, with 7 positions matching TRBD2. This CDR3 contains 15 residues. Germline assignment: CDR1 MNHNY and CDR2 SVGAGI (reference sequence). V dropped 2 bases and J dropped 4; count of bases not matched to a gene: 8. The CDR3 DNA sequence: TGTGCCAGCAGTTACGCTAGCGGAGGCGGGTACGAGCAGTACTTC. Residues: CASSYASGGGYEQYF.

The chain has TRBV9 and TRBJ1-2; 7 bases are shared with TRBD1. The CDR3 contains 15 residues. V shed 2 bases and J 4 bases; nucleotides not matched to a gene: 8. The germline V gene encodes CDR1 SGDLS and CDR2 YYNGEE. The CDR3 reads CASSVDRQGLYGYTF. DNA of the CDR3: TGTGCCAGCAGCGTTGATCGACAGGGTCTCTATGGCTACACCTTC.

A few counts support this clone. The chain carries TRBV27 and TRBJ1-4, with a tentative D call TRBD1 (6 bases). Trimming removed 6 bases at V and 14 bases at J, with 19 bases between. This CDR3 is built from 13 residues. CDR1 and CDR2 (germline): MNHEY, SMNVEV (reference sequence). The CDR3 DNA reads TGTGCCAGCAGGAAGGAGGGGGACCGCAGCCTGTTTTTT. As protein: CASRKEGDRSLFF.

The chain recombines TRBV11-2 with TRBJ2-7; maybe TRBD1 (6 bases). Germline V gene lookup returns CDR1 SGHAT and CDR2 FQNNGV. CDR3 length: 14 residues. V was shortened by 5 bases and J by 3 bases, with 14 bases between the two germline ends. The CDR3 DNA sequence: TGTGCCAGCAGCCCTCAGGGGTTACGCTACGAGCAGTACTTC. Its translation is CASSPQGLRYEQYF.

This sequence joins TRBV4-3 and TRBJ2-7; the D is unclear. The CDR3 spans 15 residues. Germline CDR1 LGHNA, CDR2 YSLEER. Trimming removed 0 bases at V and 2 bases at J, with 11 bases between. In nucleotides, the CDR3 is TGCGCCAGCAGCCAAGATCGGGCGGTCACCTACGAGCAGTACTTC. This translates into CASSQDRAVTYEQYF.

CDR3 protein: CASSLLGVYTGELFF. CDR3 nucleotide sequence: TGCGCCAGCAGCTTGCTCGGGGTCTACACCGGGGAGCTGTTTTTT. The chain is built from TRBV5-1 and TRBJ2-2, with a possible D match to TRBD2 (5 bases). The V and J ends lost 1 base and 3 bases respectively, with 10 bases between them. This CDR3 comprises 15 residues. CDR1 is SGHRS and CDR2 is YFSETQ in the germline V gene.

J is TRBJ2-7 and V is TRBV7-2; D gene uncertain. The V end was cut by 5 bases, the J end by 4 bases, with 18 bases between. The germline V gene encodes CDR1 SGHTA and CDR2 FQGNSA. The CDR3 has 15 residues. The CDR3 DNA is TGTGCCAGCAGCCCGGGTGCGGATGTCTTTTACGAGCAGTACTTC. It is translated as CASSPGADVFYEQYF.

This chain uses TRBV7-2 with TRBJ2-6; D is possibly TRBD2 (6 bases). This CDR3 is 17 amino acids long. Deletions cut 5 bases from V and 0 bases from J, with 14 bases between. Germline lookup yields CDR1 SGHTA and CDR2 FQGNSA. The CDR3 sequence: CASSLVPGVSGANVLTF. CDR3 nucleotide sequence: TGTGCCAGCAGCCTAGTCCCGGGGGTCTCTGGGGCCAACGTCCTGACTTTC.

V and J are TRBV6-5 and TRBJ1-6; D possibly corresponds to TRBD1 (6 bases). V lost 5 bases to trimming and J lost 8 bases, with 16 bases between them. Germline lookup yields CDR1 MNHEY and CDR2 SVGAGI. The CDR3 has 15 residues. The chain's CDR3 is CASSPGTQRDSPLHF. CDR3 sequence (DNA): TGTGCCAGCAGTCCTGGGACACAACGGGATTCACCCCTCCACTTT.

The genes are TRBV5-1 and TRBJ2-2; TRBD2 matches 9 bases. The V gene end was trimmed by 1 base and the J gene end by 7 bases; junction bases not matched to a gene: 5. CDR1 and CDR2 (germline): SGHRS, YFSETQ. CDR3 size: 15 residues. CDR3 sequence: CASSLWGTSIGELFF. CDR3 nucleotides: TGCGCCAGCAGCTTGTGGGGGACTAGCATCGGGGAGCTGTTTTTT.

The CDR3, as DNA: TGCGCCAGCAGCTTGGGCGGACAGACAGCTAATGAAAAACTGTTTTTT. It translates to CASSLGGQTANEKLFF. This chain links TRBV5-1 with TRBJ1-4, with TRBD1 as a possible D gene (6 bases). The CDR3 contains 16 residues. Trimming took 0 bases from V and 3 from J, leaving 12 bases between them. Per the germline V gene, CDR1 is SGHRS and CDR2 is YFSETQ.

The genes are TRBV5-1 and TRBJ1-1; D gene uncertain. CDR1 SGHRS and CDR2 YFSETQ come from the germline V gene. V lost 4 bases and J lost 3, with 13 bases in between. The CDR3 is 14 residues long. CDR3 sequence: CASSLSGSDTEAFF. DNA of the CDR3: TGCGCCAGCAGCCTTAGCGGGTCGGACACTGAAGCTTTCTTT.

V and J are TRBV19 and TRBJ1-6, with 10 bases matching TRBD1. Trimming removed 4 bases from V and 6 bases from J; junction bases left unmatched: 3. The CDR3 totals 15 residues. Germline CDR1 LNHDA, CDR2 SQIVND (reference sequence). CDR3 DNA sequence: TGTGCCAGTAGTACCCGGGACAGGGGTAATTCACCCCTCCACTTT. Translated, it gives CASSTRDRGNSPLHF. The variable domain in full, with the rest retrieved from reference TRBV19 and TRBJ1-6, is DGGITQSPKYLFRKEGQNVTLSCEQNLNHDAMYWYRQDPGQGLRLIYYSQIVNDFQKGDIAEGYSVSREKKESFPLTVTSAQKNPTAFYLCASSTRDRGNSPLHFGNGTRLTVT.

This CDR3 reads CASSVAGGPGNTIYF. In DNA, the CDR3 is TGTGCCAGCAGCGTAGCAGGTGGCCCTGGAAACACCATATATTTT. The rearrangement links TRBV9 to TRBJ1-3; D ambiguous. This CDR3 is 15 amino acids long. The germline V and J ends were trimmed by 0 bases and 2 bases, with 9 bases remaining between them. CDR1 is SGDLS, CDR2 YYNGEE, per germline.

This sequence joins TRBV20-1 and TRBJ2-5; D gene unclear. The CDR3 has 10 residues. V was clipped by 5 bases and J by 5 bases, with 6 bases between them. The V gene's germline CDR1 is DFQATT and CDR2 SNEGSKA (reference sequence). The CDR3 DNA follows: TGCAGTGCTGGACCCGAGACCCAGTACTTC. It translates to CSAGPETQYF.